Each of the 23 T cell receptor beta chains below was sequenced from the same sample in a study of regulatory T cells in long-lasting Graves disease. The time point is: persistent/refractory GD, antithyroid drugs over 5 years with positive TRAb. PBMC RNA was the source of the TCR library. According to the study, TCR beta libraries were built with iRepertoire HTBI primers and CDR3-region Arm-PCR. TCRdb called the multiplex PCR reads again in MiXCR, with one record for every CDR3 protein. The sample lists roughly 400,000 distinct CDR3 sequences, under 25% occurring once. The starting material was peripheral blood mononuclear cells (PBMCs), obtained when the disease was refractory, from a patient treated with antithyroid drugs. All receptors derive from a female donor with Graves disease.

This clonotype was seen a few times. The chain recombines TRBV20-1 with TRBJ1-4; 9 bases are shared with TRBD1. The V and J ends lost 0 bases and 6 bases, in that order; junction bases with no gene match: 5. The CDR3 extends over 15 amino acids. Germline V lookup: CDR1 DFQATT, CDR2 SNEGSKA (reference sequence). The CDR3 spells CSARDGTGKDEKLFF. DNA for the CDR3: TGCAGTGCTAGAGATGGGACAGGGAAGGATGAAAAACTGTTTTTT.

Comments on this clonotype: A read error is likely here: a far larger clone is one base away. This rearrangement joins TRBV11-2 to TRBJ2-3; weak D call: TRBD2 (6 bases). The DNA end favors TRBJ2-5, so the J call may be wrong. CDR3 size: 15 residues. Germline CDR1 and CDR2: SGHAT and FQNNGV. DNA for the CDR3: TGTGCCAGCAGCTTAGACCCCGGGACCGGGGGGACCCAGTACTTC. Residues: CASSLDPGTGGTQYF.

The V and J genes are TRBV11-2 and TRBJ2-3; the D is unclear. CDR1 is SGHAT and CDR2 is FQNNGV in the germline V gene. The V end was cut by 3 bases, the J end by 5 bases, with 9 bases between. The CDR3 contains 13 residues. CDR3 bases: TGTGCCAGCAGCTTTGGGAAAGGAGATACGCAGTATTTT. It translates to CASSFGKGDTQYF.

The sample holds many counts of this clonotype. V and J are TRBV7-2 and TRBJ2-5; D may be TRBD1 (6 bases). Germline-derived CDR1 and CDR2 are SGHTA and FQGNSA. The germline V and J ends were trimmed by 1 base and 5 bases, with 17 bases remaining between them. CDR3 length equals 16 residues. The CDR3 spells CASSLVPQGFWETQYF. The CDR3, as DNA: TGTGCCAGCAGCTTAGTTCCTCAGGGGTTCTGGGAGACCCAGTACTTC.

This clonotype showed up many times. V and J are TRBV12-3 or TRBV12-4 and TRBJ1-4; D ambiguous. Trimming removed 2 bases at V and 5 bases at J, with 9 bases between. The CDR3 covers 14 residues. CDR3 residues: CASSLRSENEKLFF. The CDR3 nucleotides are TGTGCCAGCAGTTTAAGGTCGGAAAATGAAAAACTGTTTTTT.

This clonotype was seen more than once but under ten times. This sequence joins TRBV19 and TRBJ1-5; tentative D call: TRBD1 (5 bases). Trimming took 0 bases from V and 5 from J, leaving 11 bases between them. Germline values: CDR1 LNHDA, CDR2 SQIVND (reference sequence). CDR3 size: 15 residues. CDR3 sequence: CASSIEGGGHQPQHF. The CDR3 DNA is TGTGCCAGTAGTATAGAGGGGGGAGGGCATCAGCCCCAGCATTTT.

This clonotype appeared many times. The chain combines TRBV2 with TRBJ2-7; D gene uncertain. This CDR3 contains 11 residues. Germline CDR1 is SNHLY and CDR2 is FYNNEI. V was pared by 4 bases and J by 2 bases, with 3 bases between. Here the CDR3 DNA reads TGTGCCAGCAGTGCAGCCTACGAGCAGTACTTC. Translated, it gives CASSAAYEQYF.

In its sample, this clonotype was seen many times. The chain employs TRBV27 and TRBJ2-1, with 8 bases aligning to TRBD2. From germline, CDR1 is MNHEY and CDR2 SMNVEV (reference sequence). This CDR3 is 14 amino acids long. V trimming: 4 bases; J trimming: 6 bases; junction bases outside the gene matches: 5. CDR3 region: CASSSGTRFNEQFF. CDR3 DNA: TGTGCCAGCAGTTCCGGGACTAGGTTCAATGAGCAGTTCTTC.

This rearrangement joins TRBV2 to TRBJ2-3, with a tentative D call TRBD1 (5 bases). CDR3 length equals 14 residues. Germline CDR1 SNHLY, CDR2 FYNNEI. V shed 5 bases and J shed 3 bases, with 12 bases lying between them. The CDR3 coding sequence is TGTGCCAGCAGTCGACAGATGGGGACAGATACGCAGTATTTT. Amino acids: CASSRQMGTDTQYF.

The chain recombines TRBV28 with TRBJ2-2, with D uncertain. CDR3 length equals 15 residues. With 2 bases removed from V and 0 bases from J, the gap between germline ends came to 7 bases. Germline-derived CDR1 and CDR2 are MDHEN and SYDVKM. The CDR3 DNA reads as TGTGCCAGCAGTTTAACGGGCGCGAACACCGGGGAGCTGTTTTTT. This gives the protein CASSLTGANTGELFF.

This clonotype was seen at least ten times. The chain employs TRBV15 and TRBJ2-7; D could derive from TRBD1 or TRBD2 (5 bases each). The V gene's germline CDR1 is LNHNV and CDR2 YYDKDF (reference sequence). The CDR3 has 14 residues. With 8 bases removed from V and 4 bases from J, the gap between germline ends came to 18 bases. The CDR3 spells CATGRGSGIYEQYF. The CDR3 DNA reads as TGTGCCACCGGGAGAGGGTCAGGGATATACGAGCAGTACTTC.

In its sample, this clonotype was seen a few times. J is TRBJ1-1 and V is TRBV20-1, with D possibly being TRBD1 (6 bases). The V and J ends lost 5 bases and 8 bases respectively, with 24 bases between them. Germline CDR1 reads DFQATT; CDR2 reads SNEGSKA (reference sequence). This CDR3 has 15 residues. The CDR3 is CSARPGTSLAAEAFF. As DNA, the CDR3 is TGCAGTGCTCGTCCCGGGACATCCCTAGCGGCCGAAGCTTTCTTT.

V and J are TRBV20-1 and TRBJ1-6, with TRBD1 identical over 7 bases. The V gene's germline CDR1 is DFQATT and CDR2 SNEGSKA (reference sequence). The length of the CDR3 is 14 residues. The ends lost 8 bases at V and 2 bases at J; junction bases unmatched: 6. The CDR3 coding sequence is TGCAGTCCCACCGACAGGGCCTATAATTCACCCCTCCACTTT. Translation gives CSPTDRAYNSPLHF.

The chain couples TRBV28 to TRBJ2-3; weak D call: TRBD1 (6 bases). V gave up 3 bases and J gave up 0 bases, with 13 bases separating them. Germline V gives CDR1 MDHEN, CDR2 SYDVKM. The CDR3 is 16 amino acids. CDR3 sequence: CASSFVFTGSTDTQYF. The CDR3 region has the DNA TGTGCCAGCAGTTTCGTGTTTACAGGGAGCACAGATACGCAGTATTTT.

This clonotype was seen more than once but under ten times. The chain employs TRBV19 and TRBJ1-5; D gene ambiguous. The CDR3 has 15 amino acids. Germline CDR1 is LNHDA and CDR2 is SQIVND (reference sequence). Trimming left V 3 bases short and J 3 bases short, with 12 bases between. Written as DNA, the CDR3 is TGTGCCAGTAGTATCGGAGAAGCTTACAATCAGCCCCAGCATTTT. Translation gives CASSIGEAYNQPQHF.

At least ten counts were recorded for this clonotype. This CDR3 reads CASSQGEYGYTF. Written as DNA, the CDR3 is TGTGCCAGCAGCCAAGGGGAGTATGGCTACACCTTC. V and J are TRBV3-1 and TRBJ1-2, with unresolved D. Trimming removed 1 base at V and 5 bases at J, with 5 bases between. CDR3 length equals 12 residues. CDR1 is LGHDT and CDR2 is YNNKEL in the germline V gene (reference sequence).

This clonotype was counted many times. V gene TRBV10-3 combines with J gene TRBJ2-5, with 16 bases that match TRBD2. This CDR3 spans 19 amino acids. Germline V gene data show CDR1 as ENHRY and CDR2 as SYGVKD. Germline trimming cut 5 bases from V and 5 bases from J; bases unmatched to any gene: 14. The CDR3 nucleotides are TGTGCCATCAGTCCCCAACCCGGGACTAGCGGGAGGGCCCGTGAGACCCAGTACTTC. Its translation: CAISPQPGTSGRARETQYF.

Concerning this clonotype itself: A much larger clone is a single base away; this may be a read error. V usage is TRBV14 and J usage is TRBJ2-2; perhaps TRBD2 as D (6 bases). The CDR3 spans 14 residues. Germline assignment: CDR1 SGHDN and CDR2 FVKESK. CDR3 coding DNA: TGTGCCAGCAGCGCAGGAGTGGGCACCGGGGGGCTGTTTTTT. Protein sequence: CASSAGVGTGGLFF.

The chain carries TRBV29-1 and TRBJ1-2; a weak D match, TRBD1 (6 bases). In germline, CDR1 is SQVTM, CDR2 ANQGSEA. The CDR3 loop spans 13 amino acids. Trimming removed 7 bases from V and 4 bases from J, with 16 bases in between. This chain's CDR3 is CSGWDTLGYGYTF. DNA for the CDR3: TGCAGCGGATGGGACACACTAGGCTATGGCTACACCTTC.

The sample holds many counts of this clonotype. This rearrangement joins TRBV28 to TRBJ1-2; 10 bases are shared with TRBD1. CDR3 length: 15 residues. Germline-derived CDR1 and CDR2 are MDHEN and SYDVKM. Trimming cost V 4 bases and J 3 bases; bases outside gene matches: 5. CDR3 loop: CASSSAGTGDYGYTF. The CDR3, as DNA: TGTGCCAGCAGTTCCGCCGGGACAGGGGACTATGGCTACACCTTC.

This clonotype has a handful of counts. The chain couples TRBV5-1 to TRBJ2-5; 9 bases agree with TRBD1. Looked up from germline, CDR1 is SGHRS and CDR2 is YFSETQ. The CDR3 length is 15 residues. With V trimmed by 4 bases and J by 2 bases, 6 bases remained unmatched. The CDR3 coding sequence is TGCGCCAGCAGCCTAGGGACAGGGATGCAAGAGACCCAGTACTTC. Encoded protein: CASSLGTGMQETQYF.

This clonotype showed up just a few times. The gene calls are TRBV7-8 and TRBJ1-5; the D gene is possibly TRBD1 (5 bases). CDR1 SGHVS and CDR2 FQNEAQ come from the germline V gene. The CDR3 extends over 14 amino acids. V was shortened by 0 bases and J by 5 bases, with 8 bases between the two germline ends. CDR3 sequence: CASSLAGVYQPQHF. In DNA form, the CDR3 reads TGTGCCAGCAGCTTAGCAGGGGTCTATCAGCCCCAGCATTTT.

The chain links TRBV12-3 or TRBV12-4 to TRBJ2-7; possibly TRBD1 for D (6 bases). This CDR3 spans 15 amino acids. V was trimmed by 2 bases and J by 4 bases, leaving 15 bases between them. The chain's CDR3 is CASSLIFQGTYEQYF. The CDR3 coding sequence is TGTGCCAGCAGTTTAATTTTCCAGGGGACGTACGAGCAGTACTTC.